The 18 T cell receptor beta chains below all came from one sample that was sequenced in a study of T cells in tuberculosis. Sequenced by immunoSEQ multiplex PCR; TCRdb stores in-frame clones only, minus some. In the table there are 60,000 or so clones, about 86% of which are singletons. Sorting used thawed, overnight-rested PBMC stained with anti-CD3, a viability dye and GMM-loaded CD1B tetramer. The CD1B tetramers carried C32 glucose monomycolate purified from Rhodococcus equi. Input material: CD1b-GMM tetramer-negative cells sorted from PBMCs. These receptors were obtained from an adult woman with latent tuberculosis.

The chain links TRBV2 to TRBJ2-7; TRBD1 aligns across 10 bases. The CDR3 is made up of 15 amino acids. V shed 8 bases, J shed 5 bases, and the junction held 12 bases outside the gene matches. Germline CDR1 reads SNHLY; CDR2 reads FYNNEI. CDR3 bases: TGTGCCAGCGCGGCGTGGGGACAGGGGTGGGACGAGCAGTACTTC. Translating it yields CASAAWGQGWDEQYF.

This clone was seen more than once but under ten times. The V and J genes are TRBV27 and TRBJ2-5, with 12 bases fitting TRBD2. J lost 5 bases, V lost 3 bases, and 7 bases had no gene match. The CDR3 is 16 residues long. Germline V lookup: CDR1 MNHEY, CDR2 SMNVEV (reference sequence). CDR3 sequence: CASSFSSGRAVETQYF. The CDR3 DNA reads as TGTGCCAGCAGTTTCTCTAGCGGGAGGGCCGTCGAGACCCAGTACTTC.

This clone has just one count. V and J are TRBV7-8 and TRBJ2-7, with a possible D match to TRBD1 (5 bases). Trimming cost V 5 bases and J 6 bases, with 20 bases left between them. Germline loops: CDR1 SGHVS, CDR2 FQNEAQ. The CDR3 runs 15 residues. The CDR3 reads CASSPGWGTPGEQYF. In DNA, the CDR3 is TGTGCCAGCAGCCCTGGGTGGGGCACCCCCGGCGAGCAGTACTTC.

V and J are TRBV11-3 and TRBJ2-2; D remains unclear. V lost 4 bases and J 5 bases, leaving 5 bases between the germline ends. Germline V CDR1 and CDR2: SGHNT, YENEEA. There are 12 residues in the CDR3. The CDR3 bases are TGTGCCAGCAGCTCCCAGACCGGGGAGCTGTTTTTT. This sequence encodes CASSSQTGELFF. Complete variable domain (other parts from reference TRBV11-3 and TRBJ2-2): EAGVVQSPRYKIIEKKQPVAFWCNPISGHNTLYWYLQNLGQGPELLIRYENEEAVDDSQLPKDRFSAERLKGVDSTLKIQPAELGDSAVYLCASSSQTGELFFGEGSRLTVL.

The rearrangement links TRBV4-3 to TRBJ1-5; no definite D call. The CDR3 covers 13 residues. Deletions cut 1 base from V and 7 bases from J, with 8 bases between. CDR1 and CDR2 from the germline V gene are LGHNA and YSLEER. The CDR3: CASSQAVRQPQHF. In DNA form, the CDR3 reads TGCGCCAGCAGCCAAGCGGTGAGGCAGCCCCAGCATTTT.

To note about this clone: In the same sample, other DNA sequences code for this CDR3. This CDR3 is CASSPTGERSPLHF. CDR3 coding DNA: TGTGCCAGCTCACCGACAGGGGAGCGGTCACCCCTCCACTTT. V gene TRBV18 combines with J gene TRBJ1-6; 8 bases fit TRBD1. Germline trimming cut 3 bases from V and 10 bases from J; bases unmatched to any gene: 5. CDR3 size: 14 residues. CDR1 KGHSH and CDR2 LQKENI come from the germline V gene.

The rearrangement uses TRBV19 and TRBJ2-2; TRBD1 matches 8 bases. CDR1 LNHDA and CDR2 SQIVND come from the germline V gene (reference sequence). Germline trimming cut 9 bases from V and 4 bases from J; bases unmatched to any gene: 10. The CDR3 totals 15 residues. CDR3 DNA: TGTGCCAGCACTCCGGGACAGGTGGGCACCGGGGAGCTGTTTTTT. The encoded protein is CASTPGQVGTGELFF.

V is TRBV7-7 and J is TRBJ2-5; D ambiguous. V shed 5 bases and J shed 7 bases, with 17 bases lying between them. Germline assignment: CDR1 SSHAT and CDR2 FNYEAQ (reference sequence). This CDR3 contains 14 residues. In nucleotides, the CDR3 is TGTGCCAGCAGCCTCTCGACGGGTGCGAGGACCCAGTACTTC. Protein sequence: CASSLSTGARTQYF. Looking up the rest from reference TRBV7-7 and TRBJ2-5 gives the full variable domain: GAGVSQSPRYKVTKRGQDVTLRCDPISSHATLYWYQQALGQGPEFLTYFNYEAQPDKSGLPSDRFSAERPEGSISTLTIQRTEQRDSAMYRCASSLSTGARTQYFGPGTRLLVL.

V and J are TRBV6-6 and TRBJ1-5; D is ambiguous. V was cut by 2 bases and J by 4 bases, with 9 bases left in between. Germline V CDR1 and CDR2: MNHNY, SVGAGI (reference sequence). The CDR3 loop spans 14 amino acids. CDR3: CASSYVTGNQPQHF. As DNA, the CDR3 is TGTGCCAGCAGTTACGTGACGGGAAATCAGCCCCAGCATTTT.

The chain links TRBV6-5 to TRBJ2-3; the D gene is possibly TRBD2 (5 bases). This CDR3 has 14 amino acids. V was pared by 8 bases and J by 5 bases, with 17 bases between. Germline lookup yields CDR1 MNHEY and CDR2 SVGAGI. CDR3 DNA sequence: TGTGCCAGCTCCCTCGACGGGGTTGAAGATACGCAGTATTTT. This translates into CASSLDGVEDTQYF.

The chain couples TRBV7-9 to TRBJ1-2; 7 positions match TRBD1. With V trimmed by 5 bases and J by 8 bases, 11 bases remained unmatched. Germline lookup yields CDR1 SEHNR and CDR2 FQNEAQ (reference sequence). This CDR3 region has 14 residues. CDR3 loop: CASSPLDRLGGYTF. The CDR3 bases are TGTGCCAGCAGCCCCTTGGACAGGTTAGGGGGCTACACCTTC.

This chain joins TRBV5-1 and TRBJ2-7, with a possible D match to TRBD2 (5 bases). Trimming shortened V by 0 bases and J by 6 bases, and 16 bases separated the two germline ends. The CDR3 runs 15 residues. Germline loops: CDR1 SGHRS, CDR2 YFSETQ. The CDR3 is CASSLAGRERSEQYF. The CDR3 DNA reads as TGCGCCAGCAGCTTGGCCGGAAGGGAGAGGAGCGAGCAGTACTTC.

The chain has TRBV28 and TRBJ1-5; TRBD1 aligns across 8 bases. This CDR3 spans 15 amino acids. The V gene end was trimmed by 6 bases and the J gene end by 3 bases; junction bases not matched to a gene: 7. CDR1 and CDR2 from the germline V gene are MDHEN and SYDVKM. The CDR3: CASREGTGLNQPQHF. The DNA of the CDR3 is TGTGCCAGCAGGGAGGGGACAGGCCTCAATCAGCCCCAGCATTTT.

V is TRBV11-2 and J is TRBJ2-7, with D possibly matching TRBD1 (5 bases). CDR1 and CDR2 from the germline V gene are SGHAT and FQNNGV. Deletions cut 3 bases from V and 2 bases from J, with 17 bases between. The CDR3 consists of 16 residues. CDR3 protein: CASSFSKGFRTYEQYF. The CDR3 DNA follows: TGTGCCAGCAGCTTCAGCAAGGGGTTCCGAACCTACGAGCAGTACTTC.

The chain recombines TRBV4-2 with TRBJ2-5; a weak D match, TRBD2 (6 bases). The better agreement between TRBJ2-7 and the DNA end casts doubt on the J call. The CDR3 covers 17 residues. Per the germline V gene, CDR1 is LGHNA and CDR2 is YNFKEQ. CDR3 in DNA: TGTGCCAGCAGCCAAGATGGGGGACTCACGAGCTCCTACGAGCAGTACTTC. This encodes CASSQDGGLTSSYEQYF.

This sequence joins TRBV7-2 and TRBJ2-1; 7 bases are a match to TRBD2. J was trimmed by 4 bases and V by 6 bases; bases with no gene match: 12. Germline assignment: CDR1 SGHTA and CDR2 FQGNSA. The CDR3 is made up of 16 amino acids. In DNA form, the CDR3 reads TGTGCCAGCAGAAAGACGGGAGCGGGGCGTTACAATGAGCAGTTCTTC. As protein: CASRKTGAGRYNEQFF.

The sample holds a few counts of this clone. The CDR3 is CAASTGQGNEKLFF. The CDR3 nucleotides are TGTGCCGCTTCGACGGGACAGGGAAATGAAAAACTGTTTTTT. The chain carries TRBV10-3 and TRBJ1-4; TRBD1 matches 9 bases. The CDR3 has 14 amino acids. Germline V gene sequence: CDR1 ENHRY, CDR2 SYGVKD. V shed 11 bases, J shed 5 bases, and the junction held 9 bases outside the gene matches.

This rearrangement joins TRBV19 to TRBJ2-5; 7 nucleotides align to TRBD1. The J call could be wrong; TRBJ2-7 is a better fit for the DNA end. The germline CDR1 and CDR2 sequences are LNHDA and SQIVND (reference sequence). This CDR3 region has 13 residues. The CDR3 DNA reads TGTGCCAGCCGGGACAGCGGCTCCTACGAGCAGTACTTC. It specifies CASRDSGSYEQYF.